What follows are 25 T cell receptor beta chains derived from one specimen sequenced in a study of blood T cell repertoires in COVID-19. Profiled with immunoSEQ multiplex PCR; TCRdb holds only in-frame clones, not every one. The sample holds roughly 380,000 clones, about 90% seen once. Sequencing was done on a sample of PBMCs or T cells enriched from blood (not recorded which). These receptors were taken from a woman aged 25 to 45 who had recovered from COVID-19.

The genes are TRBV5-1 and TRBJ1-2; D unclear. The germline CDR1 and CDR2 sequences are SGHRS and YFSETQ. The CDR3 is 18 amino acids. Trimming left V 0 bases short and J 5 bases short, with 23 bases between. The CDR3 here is CASSLAEQQTLSRYGYTF. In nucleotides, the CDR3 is TGCGCCAGCAGCTTGGCCGAACAGCAAACCTTAAGTCGGTATGGCTACACCTTC. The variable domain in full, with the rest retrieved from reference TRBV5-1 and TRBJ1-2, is KAGVTQTPRYLIKTRGQQVTLSCSPISGHRSVSWYQQTPGQGLQFLFEYFSETQRNKGNFPGRFSGRQFSNSRSEMNVSTLELGDSALYLCASSLAEQQTLSRYGYTFGSGTRLTVV.

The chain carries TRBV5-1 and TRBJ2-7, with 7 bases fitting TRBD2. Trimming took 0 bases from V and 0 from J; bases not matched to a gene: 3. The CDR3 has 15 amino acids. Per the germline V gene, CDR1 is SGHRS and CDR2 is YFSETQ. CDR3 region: CASSLEAGSSYEQYF. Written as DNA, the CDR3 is TGCGCCAGCAGCTTGGAAGCGGGGAGCTCCTACGAGCAGTACTTC. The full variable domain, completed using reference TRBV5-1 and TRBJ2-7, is KAGVTQTPRYLIKTRGQQVTLSCSPISGHRSVSWYQQTPGQGLQFLFEYFSETQRNKGNFPGRFSGRQFSNSRSEMNVSTLELGDSALYLCASSLEAGSSYEQYFGPGTRLTVT.

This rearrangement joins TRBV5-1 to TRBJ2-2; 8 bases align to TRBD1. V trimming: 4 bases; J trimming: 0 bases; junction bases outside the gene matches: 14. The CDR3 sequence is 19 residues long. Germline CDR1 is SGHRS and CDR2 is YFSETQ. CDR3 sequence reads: CASSRLGVGRGPNTGELFF. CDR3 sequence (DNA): TGCGCCAGCAGCAGGCTCGGAGTGGGCAGGGGGCCGAACACCGGGGAGCTGTTTTTT.

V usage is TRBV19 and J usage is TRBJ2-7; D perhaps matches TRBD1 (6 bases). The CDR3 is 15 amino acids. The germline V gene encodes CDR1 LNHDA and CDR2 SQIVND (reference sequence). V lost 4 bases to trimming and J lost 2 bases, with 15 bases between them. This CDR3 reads CASSTFGRGTYEQYF. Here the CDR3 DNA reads TGTGCCAGTAGTACGTTTGGCAGGGGCACCTACGAGCAGTACTTC.

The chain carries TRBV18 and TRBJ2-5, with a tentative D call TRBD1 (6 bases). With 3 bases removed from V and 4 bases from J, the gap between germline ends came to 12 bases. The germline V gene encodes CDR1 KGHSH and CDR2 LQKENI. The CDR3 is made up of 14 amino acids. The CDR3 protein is CASSPSQGGETQYF. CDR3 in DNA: TGTGCCAGCTCACCTTCACAGGGCGGAGAGACCCAGTACTTC.

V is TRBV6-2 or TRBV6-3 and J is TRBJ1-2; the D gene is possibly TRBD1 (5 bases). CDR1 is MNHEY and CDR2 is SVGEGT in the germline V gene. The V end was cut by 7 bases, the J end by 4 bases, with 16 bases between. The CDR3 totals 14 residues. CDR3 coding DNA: TGTGCCAGCACCCCGGTCGGGGGATTCTATGGCTACACCTTC. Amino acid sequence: CASTPVGGFYGYTF.

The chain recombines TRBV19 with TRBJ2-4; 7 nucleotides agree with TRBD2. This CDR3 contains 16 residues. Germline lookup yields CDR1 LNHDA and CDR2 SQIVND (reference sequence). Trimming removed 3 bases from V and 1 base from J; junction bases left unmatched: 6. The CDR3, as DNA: TGTGCCAGTAGTATCCTTGGGGGGGTGGCCAAAAACATTCAGTACTTC. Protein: CASSILGGVAKNIQYF.

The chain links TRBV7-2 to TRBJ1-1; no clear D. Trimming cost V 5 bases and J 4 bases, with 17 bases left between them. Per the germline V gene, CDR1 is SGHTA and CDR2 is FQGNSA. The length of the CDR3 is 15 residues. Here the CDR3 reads CASSPHRVRGTEAFF. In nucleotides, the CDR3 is TGTGCCAGCAGCCCCCATCGGGTTCGGGGCACTGAAGCTTTCTTT.

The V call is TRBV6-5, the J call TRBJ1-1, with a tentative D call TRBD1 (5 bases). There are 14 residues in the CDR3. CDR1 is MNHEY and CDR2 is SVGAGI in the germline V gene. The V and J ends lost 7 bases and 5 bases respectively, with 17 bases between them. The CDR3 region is CASKESGGITEAFF. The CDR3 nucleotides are TGTGCCAGCAAGGAATCGGGGGGTATTACTGAAGCTTTCTTT.

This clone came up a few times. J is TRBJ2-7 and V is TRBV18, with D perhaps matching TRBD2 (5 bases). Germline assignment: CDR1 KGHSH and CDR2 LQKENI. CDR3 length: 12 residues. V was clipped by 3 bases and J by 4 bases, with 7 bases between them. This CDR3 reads CASSPGAYEQYF. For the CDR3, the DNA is TGTGCCAGCTCACCGGGAGCGTACGAGCAGTACTTC.

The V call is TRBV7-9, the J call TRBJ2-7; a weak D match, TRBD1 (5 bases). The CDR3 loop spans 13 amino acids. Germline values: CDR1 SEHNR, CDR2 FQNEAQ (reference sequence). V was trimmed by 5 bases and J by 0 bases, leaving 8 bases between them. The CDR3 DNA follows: TGTGCCAGCAGCCAAAGGGGCTCCTACGAGCAGTACTTC. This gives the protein CASSQRGSYEQYF.

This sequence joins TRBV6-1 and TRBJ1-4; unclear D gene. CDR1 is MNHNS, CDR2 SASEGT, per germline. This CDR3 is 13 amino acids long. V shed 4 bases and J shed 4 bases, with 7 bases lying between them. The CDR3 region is CASSVVINEKLFF. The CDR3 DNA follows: TGTGCCAGCAGTGTAGTTATTAATGAAAAACTGTTTTTT.

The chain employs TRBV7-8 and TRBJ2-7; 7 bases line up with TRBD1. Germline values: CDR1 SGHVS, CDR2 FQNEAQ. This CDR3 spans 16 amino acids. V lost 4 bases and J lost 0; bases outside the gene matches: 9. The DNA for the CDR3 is TGTGCCAGCAGCTCCGGGACGGGACAGCCCTCCTACGAGCAGTACTTC. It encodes CASSSGTGQPSYEQYF.

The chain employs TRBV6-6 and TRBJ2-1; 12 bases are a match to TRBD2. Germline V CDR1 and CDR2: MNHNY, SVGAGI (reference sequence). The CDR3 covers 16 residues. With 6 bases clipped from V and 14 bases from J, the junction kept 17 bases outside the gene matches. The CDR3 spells CASSRPEPSGRDVEFF. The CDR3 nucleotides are TGTGCCAGCAGCCGGCCGGAGCCTAGCGGGAGGGATGTAGAGTTCTTC.

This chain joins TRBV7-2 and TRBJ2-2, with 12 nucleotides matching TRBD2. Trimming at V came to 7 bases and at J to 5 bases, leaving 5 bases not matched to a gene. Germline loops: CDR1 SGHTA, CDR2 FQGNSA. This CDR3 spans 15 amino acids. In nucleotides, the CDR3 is TGTGCCAGCACCCCGGGGACTAGCGGGACCGGGGAGCTGTTTTTT. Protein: CASTPGTSGTGELFF.

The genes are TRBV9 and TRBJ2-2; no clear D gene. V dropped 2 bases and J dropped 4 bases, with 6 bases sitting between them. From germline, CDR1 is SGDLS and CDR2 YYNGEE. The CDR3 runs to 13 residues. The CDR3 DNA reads TGTGCCAGCAGCGTTAGTGGCACCGGGGAGCTGTTTTTT. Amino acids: CASSVSGTGELFF.

The CDR3 sequence: CASGGITYNSPLHF. DNA for the CDR3: TGTGCCAGCGGAGGAATTACCTATAATTCACCCCTCCACTTT. The V and J genes are TRBV2 and TRBJ1-6; D is uncertain. V lost 8 bases and J lost 2, with 10 bases in between. This CDR3 has 14 residues. Germline assignment: CDR1 SNHLY and CDR2 FYNNEI.

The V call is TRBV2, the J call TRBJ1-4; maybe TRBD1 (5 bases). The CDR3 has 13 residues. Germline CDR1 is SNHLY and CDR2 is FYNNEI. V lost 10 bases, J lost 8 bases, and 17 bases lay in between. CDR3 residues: CATNPGFGEKLFF. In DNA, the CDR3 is TGTGCCACCAATCCAGGGTTTGGAGAAAAACTGTTTTTT.

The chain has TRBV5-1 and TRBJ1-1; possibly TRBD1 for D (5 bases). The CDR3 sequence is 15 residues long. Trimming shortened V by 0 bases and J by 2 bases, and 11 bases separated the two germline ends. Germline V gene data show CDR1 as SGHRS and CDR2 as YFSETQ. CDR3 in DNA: TGCGCCAGCAGCTTGGTGGAGGGGAGTAACACTGAAGCTTTCTTT. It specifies CASSLVEGSNTEAFF. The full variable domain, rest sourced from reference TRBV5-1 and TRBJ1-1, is KAGVTQTPRYLIKTRGQQVTLSCSPISGHRSVSWYQQTPGQGLQFLFEYFSETQRNKGNFPGRFSGRQFSNSRSEMNVSTLELGDSALYLCASSLVEGSNTEAFFGQGTRLTVV.

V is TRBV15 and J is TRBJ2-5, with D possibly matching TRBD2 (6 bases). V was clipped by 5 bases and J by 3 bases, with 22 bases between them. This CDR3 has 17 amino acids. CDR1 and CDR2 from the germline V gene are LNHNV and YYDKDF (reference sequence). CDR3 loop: CATSLEGTRGYKETQYF. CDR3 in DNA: TGTGCCACCAGCTTAGAAGGGACTCGGGGCTACAAAGAGACCCAGTACTTC.

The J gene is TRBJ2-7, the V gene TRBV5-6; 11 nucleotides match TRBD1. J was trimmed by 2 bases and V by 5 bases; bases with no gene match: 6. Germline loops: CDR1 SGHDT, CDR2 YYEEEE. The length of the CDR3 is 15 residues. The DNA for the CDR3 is TGTGCCAGCAGGGCCGGACAGGGGGCCACCTACGAGCAGTACTTC. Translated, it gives CASRAGQGATYEQYF.

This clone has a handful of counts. The CDR3 protein is CASRNDRGPYNEQFF. The CDR3 nucleotides are TGTGCCAGCAGAAACGACAGGGGGCCCTACAATGAGCAGTTCTTC. The chain combines TRBV6-5 with TRBJ2-1; 10 bases fit TRBD1. Losses at the gene ends were 6 bases for V and 2 bases for J; bases not matched to a gene: 4. This CDR3 is built from 15 residues. Germline CDR1 MNHEY, CDR2 SVGAGI.

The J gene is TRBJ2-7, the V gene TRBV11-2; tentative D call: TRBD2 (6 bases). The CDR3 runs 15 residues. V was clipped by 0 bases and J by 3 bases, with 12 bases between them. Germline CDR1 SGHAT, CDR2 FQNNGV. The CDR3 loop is CASSLEAGINYEQYF. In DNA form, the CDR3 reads TGTGCCAGCAGCTTAGAGGCGGGGATAAACTACGAGCAGTACTTC.

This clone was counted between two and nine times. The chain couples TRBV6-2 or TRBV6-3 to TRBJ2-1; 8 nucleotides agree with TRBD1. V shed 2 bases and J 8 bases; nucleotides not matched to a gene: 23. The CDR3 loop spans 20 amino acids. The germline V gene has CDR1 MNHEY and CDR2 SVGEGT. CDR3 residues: CASSYPTSARTGTRPYEQFF. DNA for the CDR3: TGTGCCAGCAGTTACCCGACCTCCGCAAGGACAGGGACGCGACCTTATGAGCAGTTCTTC.

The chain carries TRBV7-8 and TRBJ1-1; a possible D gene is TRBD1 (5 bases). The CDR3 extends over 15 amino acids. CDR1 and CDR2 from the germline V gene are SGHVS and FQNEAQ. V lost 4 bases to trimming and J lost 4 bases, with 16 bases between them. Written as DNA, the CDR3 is TGTGCCAGCAGCTCCTCCGGCAGGGTGGGCACTGAAGCTTTCTTT. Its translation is CASSSSGRVGTEAFF.